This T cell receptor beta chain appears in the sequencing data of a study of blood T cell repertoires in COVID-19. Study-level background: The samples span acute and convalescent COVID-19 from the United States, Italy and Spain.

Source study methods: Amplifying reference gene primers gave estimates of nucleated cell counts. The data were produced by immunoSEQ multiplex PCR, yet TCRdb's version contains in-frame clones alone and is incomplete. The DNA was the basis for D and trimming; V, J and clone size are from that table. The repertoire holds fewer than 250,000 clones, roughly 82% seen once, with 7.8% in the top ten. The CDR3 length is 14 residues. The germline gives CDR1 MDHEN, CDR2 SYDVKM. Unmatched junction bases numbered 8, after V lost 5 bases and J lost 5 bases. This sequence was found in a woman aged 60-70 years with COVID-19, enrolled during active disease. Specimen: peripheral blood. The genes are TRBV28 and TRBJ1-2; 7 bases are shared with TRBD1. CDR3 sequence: CASSHDREPYGYTF. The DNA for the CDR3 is TGTGCCAGCAGTCATGACAGGGAGCCTTATGGCTACACCTTC.